These T cell receptor beta chains were read from a single sample in a study of blood T cell repertoires in COVID-19. The protocol was immunoSEQ multiplex PCR, while the TCRdb copy is restricted to in-frame clones and leaves out a portion. This sample has under 300,000 clones; 80% to 90% occur once, and the top ten carry approximately 2%. The sample taken for sequencing was PBMCs or T cells enriched from blood (not recorded which). Every receptor here comes from a woman between 50 and 59 years old who had recovered from COVID-19. CDR3s include the opening cysteine and the closing phenylalanine or tryptophan. The D gene is left open where the match is weak. The size entry is marked missing in some rows and otherwise reads once, few, many or a size class.

TRBD2	TRBV27	TRBJ2-1	once	CASSNRTSGRPNEQFF	TGTGCCAGCAGTAACCGGACTAGCGGGAGACCGAATGAGCAGTTCTTC
NA	TRBV7-9	TRBJ2-7	NA	CASSLSSGRGAHEQYF	TGTGCCAGCAGCTTAAGTTCGGGACGGGGGGCTCACGAGCAGTACTTC
NA	TRBV9	TRBJ2-2	NA	CASSQRQYTGELFF	TGTGCCAGCAGCCAAAGACAGTACACCGGGGAGCTGTTTTTT
TRBD2	TRBV2	TRBJ2-2	NA	CASIREGLTGELFF	TGTGCCAGCATTCGGGAGGGCCTCACCGGGGAGCTGTTTTTT
TRBD1	TRBV27	TRBJ2-5	NA	CASSLMGWPGQGSETQYF	TGTGCCAGCAGTTTAATGGGTTGGCCGGGACAGGGCTCAGAGACCCAGTACTTC
TRBD1	TRBV5-1	TRBJ2-7	once	CASSLGGPGTVNSYEQYF	TGCGCCAGCAGCTTGGGGGGTCCGGGGACAGTTAATTCCTACGAGCAGTACTTC
TRBD1	TRBV7-6	TRBJ2-5	once	CASSPGQGETQYF	TGTGCCAGCAGCCCGGGACAGGGGGAGACCCAGTACTTC
TRBD1	TRBV5-1	TRBJ1-2	NA	CASSLGTGVKDGYTF	TGCGCCAGCAGCTTAGGGACAGGGGTTAAGGATGGCTACACCTTC
NA	TRBV10-3	TRBJ1-1	NA	CAISESNSPEAFF	TGTGCCATCAGTGAGTCGAATTCACCTGAGGCTTTCTTT
TRBD2	TRBV2	TRBJ2-2	NA	CASTLAALTGELFF	TGTGCCAGCACGCTAGCGGCGCTCACCGGGGAGCTGTTTTTT
NA	TRBV4-1	TRBJ2-5	few	CASSQAGETQYF	TGCGCCAGCAGCCAAGCAGGGGAGACCCAGTACTTC
NA	TRBV3-1/TRBV3-2	TRBJ2-1	NA	CASSQEDGSGEQFF	TGTGCCAGCAGCCAAGAGGACGGGAGCGGTGAGCAGTTCTTC
NA	TRBV5-1	TRBJ2-7	NA	CASSLVTTYEQYF	TGCGCCAGCAGCTTAGTGACAACCTACGAGCAGTACTTC
NA	TRBV5-6	TRBJ1-4	NA	CASSLGAGAPNEKLFF	TGTGCCAGCAGCTTGGGGGCGGGGGCACCTAATGAAAAACTGTTTTTT
TRBD1	TRBV5-6	TRBJ2-6	NA	CASSSDRDESGANVLTF	TGTGCCAGCAGCTCTGACAGGGATGAGTCTGGGGCCAACGTCCTGACTTTC
NA	TRBV11-3	TRBJ1-6	NA	CASSLRETNPNNSPLHF	TGTGCCAGCAGCTTACGGGAGACAAACCCCAATAATTCACCCCTCCACTTT
NA	TRBV7-8	TRBJ2-2	NA	CASSLGWQGRTGELFF	TGTGCCAGCAGCTTGGGGTGGCAGGGAAGGACCGGGGAGCTGTTTTTT
TRBD1	TRBV7-2	TRBJ2-7	NA	CASSLGTGLYEQYF	TGTGCCAGCAGCTTAGGGACAGGGCTCTACGAGCAGTACTTC
TRBD1	TRBV19	TRBJ2-2	NA	CASQGQGIRDTGELFF	TGTGCCAGCCAGGGACAGGGCATAAGGGACACCGGGGAGCTGTTTTTT
NA	TRBV5-1	TRBJ2-3	NA	CASSLGGYTDTQYF	TGCGCCAGCAGCTTGGGCGGATACACAGATACGCAGTATTTT
NA	TRBV7-9	TRBJ2-5	once	CASSLFAGQETQYF	TGTGCCAGCAGCTTATTCGCAGGCCAAGAGACCCAGTACTTC
NA	TRBV5-1	TRBJ2-7	NA	CASSSLREQYF	TGCGCCAGCAGCTCCCTACGCGAGCAGTACTTC
TRBD2	TRBV7-2	TRBJ2-5	NA	CASSHGGLAGAKTQYF	TGTGCCAGCAGCCACGGGGGCCTAGCGGGAGCCAAGACCCAGTACTTC
TRBD2	TRBV2	TRBJ2-5	NA	CASSKSGTRQETQYF	TGTGCCAGCAGTAAATCCGGGACTAGACAAGAGACCCAGTACTTC
TRBD2	TRBV5-1	TRBJ2-7	NA	CASNPGLAGLYEQYF	TGCGCCAGCAACCCTGGACTAGCGGGCCTCTACGAGCAGTACTTC
NA	TRBV6-4	TRBJ2-2	NA	CASSLERDTGELFF	TGTGCCAGCAGTTTGGAGCGGGACACCGGGGAGCTGTTTTTT
NA	TRBV6-2/TRBV6-3	TRBJ1-5	NA	CASSYSRGNQPQHF	TGTGCCAGCAGCTACTCCAGGGGCAATCAGCCCCAGCATTTT
NA	TRBV7-2	TRBJ1-1	NA	CASSPQGRGNTEAFF	TGTGCCAGCAGCCCCCAAGGGCGGGGGAACACTGAAGCTTTCTTT
TRBD1	TRBV2	TRBJ1-2	NA	CASSETPGGYYGYTF	TGTGCCAGCAGTGAGACCCCAGGGGGCTACTATGGCTACACCTTC
NA	TRBV28	TRBJ2-4	NA	CASSLPDLNIQYF	TGTGCCAGCAGTTTACCGGACTTAAACATTCAGTACTTC
NA	TRBV6-4	TRBJ2-1	NA	CASSDRESSYNEQFF	TGTGCCAGCAGTGATAGGGAGAGCTCCTACAATGAGCAGTTCTTC
NA	TRBV15	TRBJ2-3	NA	CATSTEMLRDTQYF	TGTGCCACCAGCACCGAAATGCTGAGAGATACGCAGTATTTT
NA	TRBV7-9	TRBJ1-5	NA	CASSFSGAHQPQHF	TGTGCCAGCAGCTTTTCAGGGGCCCATCAGCCCCAGCATTTT
TRBD2	TRBV7-9	TRBJ2-1	NA	CASILGLAGNEQFF	TGTGCCAGCATCCTGGGACTAGCGGGCAATGAGCAGTTCTTC
NA	TRBV6-1	TRBJ2-5	NA	CASSEGALDRTQYF	TGTGCCAGCAGTGAGGGGGCTTTAGACAGGACCCAGTACTTC
NA	TRBV28	TRBJ1-1	NA	CASSLLGGQGTEAFF	TGTGCCAGCAGTTTATTGGGGGGGCAGGGGACTGAAGCTTTCTTT
TRBD1	TRBV7-9	TRBJ2-7	NA	CASSLGDRETYEQYF	TGTGCCAGCAGCTTAGGCGACAGGGAAACCTACGAGCAGTACTTC
NA	TRBV27	TRBJ1-2	NA	CASRPPGQSLYGYTF	TGTGCCAGCAGGCCCCCGGGACAATCTCTATATGGCTACACCTTC
NA	TRBV6-1	TRBJ2-7	NA	CASSEAGQYEQYF	TGTGCCAGCAGTGAAGCCGGACAGTACGAGCAGTACTTC
NA	TRBV27	TRBJ2-7	NA	CASSLAGTIGPEQYF	TGTGCCAGCAGTTTAGCGGGAACAATCGGCCCCGAGCAGTACTTC
NA	TRBV27	TRBJ2-2	NA	CASSAVLPGELFF	TGTGCCAGCAGTGCCGTACTACCCGGGGAGCTGTTTTTT